This TCR beta chain appears in the sequencing data of a study of blood T cell repertoires in COVID-19. As for the study in general: The origin of the acute and convalescent COVID-19 samples was the United States, Italy and Spain. From T cells, B-cell-depleted T cells, or PBMCs came the material, which was cDNA or gDNA.

The V end was cut by 0 bases, the J end by 9 bases, with 18 bases between. CDR3 length: 16 amino acids. CDR1 LGHNT and CDR2 FRNRAP come from the germline V gene. As originally analysed: Reference gene primer amplification gave nucleated cell count estimates. This table comes from immunoSEQ multiplex PCR, and its TCRdb copy is limited to in-frame clones, with some not included. The V and J calls and the clone size are those of that table, but D and trimming were determined from the DNA. The sample lists over 45,000 clones, around nine tenths seen once, with 8.5% in the top ten. The chain couples TRBV12-5 to TRBJ1-5, with D perhaps matching TRBD1 (5 bases). The sequenced material came from peripheral blood. The sequence was collected from a man in his 60s with active COVID-19. This CDR3 reads CASGLVRGRAVSPQHF. CDR3 DNA: TGTGCTAGTGGTTTGGTCCGTGGCAGGGCGGTCTCGCCCCAGCATTTT.